Presented here are 20 T cell receptor beta chains from one specimen sequenced in a study of control samples from healthy donors and cancer patients (TCRdb year 2020). The receptor library was made with the immunoSEQ multiplex PCR assay. Entries here come from immuneACCESS through TCRdb and include only in-frame sequences with V and J called. Some clones fail to appear in such tables; in the studies checked, an unresolved V gene covers under half of the shortfall, and the cause of the remainder is unknown. The sample yields around 140,000 clones; approximately 92% were counted once. Less than 7% of the sample lies in the top ten. The specimen was blood. The receptors shown here come from a man in his late teens or twenties in good health.

This chain connects TRBV6-6 to TRBJ1-2; no definite D call. The germline CDR1 and CDR2 sequences are MNHNY and SVGAGI (reference sequence). The CDR3 sequence is 15 residues long. Trimming removed 0 bases from V and 5 bases from J, with 13 bases in between. CDR3 bases: TGTGCCAGCAGTTACTCGATAGCGGCAGATTATGGCTACACCTTC. Protein sequence: CASSYSIAADYGYTF.

This clone was seen just once. The chain has TRBV6-1 and TRBJ1-6, with D maybe TRBD1 (5 bases). The CDR3 is 17 residues long. The V gene lost 2 bases and the J gene lost 7 bases, with 18 bases spanning the gap. Per germline, CDR1 MNHNS and CDR2 SASEGT. CDR3 amino acids: CASSEHFPGAKNSPLHF. The CDR3 DNA follows: TGTGCCAGCAGTGAACATTTCCCCGGGGCAAAAAATTCACCCCTCCACTTT.

This rearrangement joins TRBV7-9 to TRBJ1-2; 7 positions agree with TRBD1. The V gene's germline CDR1 is SEHNR and CDR2 FQNEAQ (reference sequence). The CDR3 is made up of 12 amino acids. V was pared by 5 bases and J by 6 bases, with 3 bases of the junction left unmatched. The CDR3 region is CASSLGTDGYTF. The CDR3 DNA is TGTGCCAGCAGCCTCGGGACAGATGGCTACACCTTC.

The chain carries TRBV12-3 or TRBV12-4 and TRBJ1-2; TRBD1 might be the D (6 bases). V was pared by 6 bases and J by 5 bases, with 10 bases between. The CDR3 runs 12 residues. In DNA form, the CDR3 reads TGTGCCAGCAGCCCAGGGGTATATGGCTACACCTTC. As protein: CASSPGVYGYTF.

The chain couples TRBV2 to TRBJ2-1, with unresolved D. CDR3 length: 15 residues. Germline V lookup: CDR1 SNHLY, CDR2 FYNNEI. Trimming took off 1 base at V and 0 bases at J, with 7 bases between the two ends. In nucleotides, the CDR3 is TGTGCCAGCAGTGAAGACAGCAGCTCCTACAATGAGCAGTTCTTC. Translating it yields CASSEDSSSYNEQFF. The whole variable domain, remainder taken from reference TRBV2 and TRBJ2-1, is EPEVTQTPSHQVTQMGQEVILRCVPISNHLYFYWYRQILGQKVEFLVSFYNNEISEKSEIFDDQFSVERPDGSNFTLKIRSTKLEDSAMYFCASSEDSSSYNEQFFGPGTRLTVL.

This chain joins TRBV27 and TRBJ2-2; D is undetermined. There are 11 residues in the CDR3. CDR1 MNHEY and CDR2 SMNVEV come from the germline V gene (reference sequence). V gave up 3 bases and J gave up 6 bases, with 2 bases separating them. The CDR3 spells CASSFAGELFF. In DNA, the CDR3 is TGTGCCAGCAGTTTCGCCGGGGAGCTGTTTTTT.

DNA of the CDR3: TGCGCCAGCAGCTTGACAGGGAAGATGAGCTTCTCCTACGAGCAGTACTTC. This encodes CASSLTGKMSFSYEQYF. This chain uses TRBV5-1 with TRBJ2-7; D is perhaps TRBD1 (6 bases). Germline-derived CDR1 and CDR2 are SGHRS and YFSETQ. Trimming left V 1 base short and J 0 bases short, with 17 bases between. CDR3 length equals 17 residues.

The genes are TRBV29-1 and TRBJ2-7, with D maybe TRBD1 (5 bases). Trimming shortened V by 5 bases and J by 5 bases, and 16 bases separated the two germline ends. This CDR3 contains 13 residues. Germline V gene lookup returns CDR1 SQVTM and CDR2 ANQGSEA. The CDR3 DNA sequence: TGCAGCGTTATCAGGGTGGGATCTCACGAGCAGTACTTC. Translation: CSVIRVGSHEQYF.

J is TRBJ2-7 and V is TRBV4-1; 10 nucleotides match TRBD2. The V segment lost 5 bases and the J segment 3 bases; nucleotides outside the gene matches: 10. The CDR3 totals 16 residues. CDR1 and CDR2 (germline): MGHRA, YSYEKL. CDR3 sequence reads: CASSVIAGGSGYEQYF. CDR3 in DNA: TGCGCCAGCAGCGTTATAGCGGGGGGATCGGGCTACGAGCAGTACTTC.

V and J are TRBV23-1 and TRBJ2-3; TRBD2 aligns across 9 bases. TRBV23-1 is flagged as an ORF with uncertain function. V shed 4 bases and J 2 bases; nucleotides not matched to a gene: 13. This CDR3 contains 18 residues. CDR3 sequence reads: CASSRIRPSGVYTDTQYF. The DNA for the CDR3 is TGCGCCAGCAGTCGGATCCGCCCTAGCGGGGTTTACACAGATACGCAGTATTTT.

This clone has only one observation. The rearrangement joins TRBV9 to TRBJ1-6; tentatively, D is TRBD1 (6 bases). V lost 3 bases to trimming and J lost 5 bases, with 15 bases between them. Germline V CDR1 and CDR2: SGDLS, YYNGEE. The CDR3 is 16 residues long. Here the CDR3 reads CASSADVGGHNSPLHF. CDR3 DNA: TGTGCCAGCAGCGCAGACGTCGGGGGCCATAATTCACCCCTCCACTTT.

This chain links TRBV5-4 with TRBJ2-5, with D perhaps being TRBD1 or TRBD2 (5 bases each). Deletions cut 4 bases from V and 3 bases from J, with 13 bases between. Germline V gene lookup returns CDR1 SGHNT and CDR2 YYREEE (reference sequence). This CDR3 comprises 14 residues. As DNA, the CDR3 is TGTGCCAGCAGCCCCCGGGACGGTGAAGAGACCCAGTACTTC. Its translation is CASSPRDGEETQYF. Full variable domain (outside the CDR3, taken from reference TRBV5-4 and TRBJ2-5): ETGVTQSPTHLIKTRGQQVTLRCSSQSGHNTVSWYQQALGQGPQFIFQYYREEENGRGNFPPRFSGLQFPNYSSELNVNALELDDSALYLCASSPRDGEETQYFGPGTRLLVL.

Only one count was recorded for this clone. The rearrangement links TRBV7-9 to TRBJ1-1; TRBD1 agrees at 7 bases. The CDR3 contains 13 residues. The germline CDR1 and CDR2 sequences are SEHNR and FQNEAQ (reference sequence). J lost 8 bases, V lost 5 bases, and 8 bases had no gene match. The CDR3 spells CASSPRGTDEAFF. The DNA of the CDR3 is TGTGCCAGCAGCCCCCGAGGGACAGACGAAGCTTTCTTT.

The J gene is TRBJ1-5, the V gene TRBV7-9; the D is unclear. The germline V gene encodes CDR1 SEHNR and CDR2 FQNEAQ (reference sequence). This CDR3 is built from 13 residues. V was shortened by 4 bases and J by 2 bases, with 6 bases between the two germline ends. The chain's CDR3 is CASSSGGNQPQHF. In DNA, the CDR3 is TGTGCCAGCAGCTCCGGAGGCAATCAGCCCCAGCATTTT.

The chain uses TRBV18 and TRBJ1-6, with D tentatively TRBD1 (5 bases). The CDR3 covers 14 residues. Germline values: CDR1 KGHSH, CDR2 LQKENI. Trimming took off 2 bases at V and 8 bases at J, with 10 bases between the two ends. CDR3 sequence reads: CASSPYSGHSPLHF. The CDR3 DNA is TGTGCCAGCTCACCATATTCGGGGCATTCACCCCTCCACTTT.

The V call is TRBV3-1 (or the pseudogene TRBV3-2), the J call TRBJ1-4; 8 nucleotides match TRBD1. This CDR3 has 15 amino acids. The V segment lost 3 bases and the J segment 6 bases; nucleotides outside the gene matches: 6. Looked up from germline, CDR1 is LGHDT and CDR2 is YNNKEL (reference sequence). The CDR3 sequence is CASSHSDRGDEKLFF. CDR3 in DNA: TGTGCCAGCAGCCACAGCGACAGGGGTGATGAAAAACTGTTTTTT.

The chain links TRBV11-2 to TRBJ2-1; tentatively, D is TRBD2 (5 bases). V lost 4 bases, J lost 1 base, and 11 bases lay in between. Per germline, CDR1 SGHAT and CDR2 FQNNGV. The CDR3 is made up of 15 amino acids. The CDR3 nucleotides are TGTGCCAGCAGCTCCGAGGGCCCATCCTACAATGAGCAGTTCTTC. Translated: CASSSEGPSYNEQFF.

The sample holds a few counts of this clone. The V and J genes are TRBV2 and TRBJ2-3; D call uncertain. Germline assignment: CDR1 SNHLY and CDR2 FYNNEI. The CDR3 covers 15 residues. V gave up 1 base and J gave up 5 bases, with 13 bases separating them. CDR3 nucleotides: TGTGCCAGCAGTGAAGGGCAGGCTTCGGGAGATACGCAGTATTTT. Protein product: CASSEGQASGDTQYF.

The chain carries TRBV29-1 and TRBJ1-1; the match to TRBD1 covers 7 bases. Per the germline V gene, CDR1 is SQVTM and CDR2 is ANQGSEA. Germline trimming cut 6 bases from V and 0 bases from J; bases unmatched to any gene: 4. CDR3 length: 13 amino acids. The DNA of the CDR3 is TGCAGCGTGGGACAGAATATGAACACTGAAGCTTTCTTT. Its translation is CSVGQNMNTEAFF.

The J gene is TRBJ1-6, the V gene TRBV29-1, with a possible D match to TRBD1 (5 bases). Germline CDR1 is SQVTM and CDR2 is ANQGSEA. The CDR3 is 13 amino acids. V was clipped by 4 bases and J by 10 bases, with 14 bases between them. The CDR3 here is CSVGDRSDSPLHF. The CDR3 coding sequence is TGCAGCGTTGGCGACAGATCCGACTCACCCCTCCACTTT.